Below, 27 T cell receptor beta chains from the same sample are listed, as sequenced in a study of T cell changes during pregnancy in multiple sclerosis (dated by TCRdb to the late 2010s). The library came from the immunoSEQ multiplex PCR assay. Here the immuneACCESS table is served through TCRdb, limited to in-frame sequences with V and J called. Missing clones are a known gap in these copies; in checked studies unresolved V genes cover under half, and the rest lacks a known reason. Counted in this sample were about 77,000 clones; about 92% of them appeared once. Clones ranked in the top ten supply approximately 2.8% of the sample. The sequences come from peripheral blood, collected after pregnancy. These receptors were obtained from a female donor in good health, enrolled as a control in a pregnancy study.

The rearrangement joins TRBV28 to TRBJ1-2, with a tentative D call TRBD1 (5 bases). The germline V and J ends were trimmed by 6 bases and 1 base, with 9 bases remaining between them. The CDR3 extends over 13 amino acids. Germline V gene data show CDR1 as MDHEN and CDR2 as SYDVKM. In DNA form, the CDR3 reads TGTGCCAGCAGACAGGCAAATAACTATGGCTACACCTTC. Translating it yields CASRQANNYGYTF.

This clone appeared a single time. The rearrangement joins TRBV19 to TRBJ2-1; no firm D call. V was cut by 3 bases and J by 4 bases, with 10 bases left in between. The germline CDR1 and CDR2 sequences are LNHDA and SQIVND (reference sequence). CDR3 length: 14 residues. The DNA of the CDR3 is TGTGCCAGTAGTATCTTGGCTGCTTACAATGAGCAGTTCTTC. It is translated as CASSILAAYNEQFF.

The rearrangement joins TRBV6-6 to TRBJ2-3; 8 bases are shared with TRBD2. The germline gives CDR1 MNHNY, CDR2 SVGAGI (reference sequence). V lost 6 bases and J lost 0; bases outside the gene matches: 8. This CDR3 region has 16 residues. The CDR3, as DNA: TGTGCCAGCAGCCCCGTTCCTAGCGGGAGCACAGATACGCAGTATTTT. Amino acids: CASSPVPSGSTDTQYF.

The chain is built from TRBV6-5 and TRBJ2-1, with 11 bases fitting TRBD2. Looked up from germline, CDR1 is MNHEY and CDR2 is SVGAGI. The CDR3 loop spans 13 amino acids. The V and J ends lost 6 bases and 9 bases, in that order; junction bases with no gene match: 4. The CDR3 region is CASRLAGVGEQFF. The CDR3 DNA follows: TGTGCCAGCAGACTAGCGGGAGTCGGTGAGCAGTTCTTC.

The rearrangement uses TRBV7-9 and TRBJ1-3; D possibly corresponds to TRBD1 (6 bases). The germline V and J ends were trimmed by 8 bases and 2 bases, with 13 bases remaining between them. CDR3 length: 14 residues. Germline lookup yields CDR1 SEHNR and CDR2 FQNEAQ (reference sequence). The CDR3 protein is CASSARGTGNTIYF. The CDR3 nucleotides are TGTGCCAGCTCAGCTAGGGGGACTGGAAACACCATATATTTT.

The chain couples TRBV4-1 to TRBJ2-3; 7 bases agree with TRBD2. The V and J ends lost 4 bases and 0 bases, in that order; junction bases with no gene match: 4. This CDR3 is 15 amino acids long. Germline CDR1 and CDR2: MGHRA and YSYEKL. The CDR3: CASSPGTISTDTQYF. The CDR3 coding sequence is TGCGCCAGCAGCCCCGGGACTATCAGCACAGATACGCAGTATTTT.

This chain joins TRBV5-1 and TRBJ2-3; a weak D match, TRBD2 (5 bases). Germline CDR1 is SGHRS and CDR2 is YFSETQ. The CDR3 is 15 amino acids. The ends were cut back, 2 bases at V and 3 bases at J, with 13 bases in the middle. CDR3 in amino acids: CASSFRSRETDTQYF. The DNA of the CDR3 is TGCGCCAGCAGCTTCCGTAGCCGGGAAACAGATACGCAGTATTTT. Full variable domain (rest looked up from reference TRBV5-1 and TRBJ2-3): KAGVTQTPRYLIKTRGQQVTLSCSPISGHRSVSWYQQTPGQGLQFLFEYFSETQRNKGNFPGRFSGRQFSNSRSEMNVSTLELGDSALYLCASSFRSRETDTQYFGPGTRLTVL.

This chain links TRBV5-1 with TRBJ2-7, with TRBD2 matching 11 bases. After removal of 0 bases from V and 0 bases from J, the junction contained 14 bases not matched to a gene. The CDR3 sequence is 20 residues long. Germline assignment: CDR1 SGHRS and CDR2 YFSETQ. The CDR3 here is CASSLAGRASGRRSSYEQYF. The CDR3 nucleotides are TGCGCCAGCAGCTTGGCCGGGCGGGCTAGCGGGAGGCGAAGCTCCTACGAGCAGTACTTC.

This rearrangement joins TRBV15 to TRBJ1-3; 7 bases match TRBD1. CDR3 size: 15 residues. V gave up 3 bases and J gave up 0 bases; unmatched junction bases: 2. Looked up from germline, CDR1 is LNHNV and CDR2 is YYDKDF (reference sequence). In DNA, the CDR3 is TGTGCCACCAGCAGGGGGGACAGCTCTGGAAACACCATATATTTT. Translation gives CATSRGDSSGNTIYF. The variable domain in full, completed from reference TRBV15 and TRBJ1-3, reads DAMVIQNPRYQVTQFGKPVTLSCSQTLNHNVMYWYQQKSSQAPKLLFHYYDKDFNNEADTPDNFQSRRPNTSFCFLDIRSPGLGDTAMYLCATSRGDSSGNTIYFGEGSWLTVV.

The chain couples TRBV6-5 to TRBJ2-3, with 10 bases matching TRBD1. The germline CDR1 and CDR2 sequences are MNHEY and SVGAGI. This CDR3 has 15 residues. V lost 0 bases to trimming and J lost 4 bases; unmatched junction nucleotides: 1. CDR3 sequence reads: CASSYSTGGADTQYF. CDR3 DNA: TGTGCCAGCAGTTACTCGACAGGGGGCGCAGATACGCAGTATTTT.

This sequence joins TRBV5-4 and TRBJ2-2; TRBD2 might be the D (6 bases). Germline V lookup: CDR1 SGHNT, CDR2 YYREEE (reference sequence). Between the trimmed V and J ends, which lost 0 bases and 8 bases, there was a span of 17 bases. The CDR3 runs to 16 residues. CDR3 sequence: CASSLGGDSAGGELFF. CDR3 DNA sequence: TGTGCCAGCAGCTTGGGGGGGGACTCCGCGGGAGGGGAGCTGTTTTTT. Full variable domain (outside the CDR3, taken from reference TRBV5-4 and TRBJ2-2): ETGVTQSPTHLIKTRGQQVTLRCSSQSGHNTVSWYQQALGQGPQFIFQYYREEENGRGNFPPRFSGLQFPNYSSELNVNALELDDSALYLCASSLGGDSAGGELFFGEGSRLTVL.

The chain employs TRBV5-1 and TRBJ2-3; D call uncertain. V was pared by 1 base and J by 2 bases, with 8 bases between. CDR1 SGHRS and CDR2 YFSETQ come from the germline V gene. CDR3 length: 14 amino acids. The CDR3 protein is CASSLWQNTDTQYF. The CDR3 coding sequence is TGCGCCAGCAGCTTGTGGCAGAACACAGATACGCAGTATTTT.

Concerning this clone itself: A read error may produce the germline difference seen at one junction end. The rearrangement links TRBV7-7 to TRBJ2-2; 8 bases align to TRBD2. The CDR3 is made up of 16 amino acids. In germline, CDR1 is SSHAT, CDR2 FNYEAQ (reference sequence). The CDR3 loop is CASSPRTSPDTGELFF. DNA of the CDR3: TGTGCTAGCAGCCCCCGGACTAGCCCTGACACCGGGGAGCTGTTTTTT.

The chain is built from TRBV6-4 and TRBJ1-5; D is unresolved. The V end was cut by 4 bases, the J end by 1 base, with 20 bases between. There are 18 residues in the CDR3. Germline CDR1 MRHNA, CDR2 SNTAGT. The CDR3 nucleotides are TGTGCCAGCAGTGCCGAGGACTGCTGGAGGGAAAGCAATCAGCCCCAGCATTTT. It codes for CASSAEDCWRESNQPQHF.

The rearrangement joins TRBV28 to TRBJ2-1; 9 nucleotides line up with TRBD1. The CDR3 contains 16 residues. In germline, CDR1 is MDHEN, CDR2 SYDVKM. The V segment lost 3 bases and the J segment 9 bases; nucleotides outside the gene matches: 12. Here the CDR3 DNA reads TGTGCCAGCAGTTTCCCCCAGGGACAGGGATCTGGTGAGCAGTTCTTC. Translated, it gives CASSFPQGQGSGEQFF.

This sequence joins TRBV6-1 and TRBJ1-1, with D unresolved. The CDR3 totals 12 residues. Germline-derived CDR1 and CDR2 are MNHNS and SASEGT. V dropped 6 bases and J dropped 8 bases, with 13 bases sitting between them. The CDR3 nucleotides are TGTGCCAGCAGACCCGGGGAGGGAGAAGCTTTCTTT. This sequence encodes CASRPGEGEAFF.

For the CDR3, the DNA is TGTGCCACCAGCACTCCGGGACTAGAAGGAAACATTCAGTACTTC. Translated: CATSTPGLEGNIQYF. The chain employs TRBV15 and TRBJ2-4; 8 positions agree with TRBD2. Unmatched junction bases numbered 8, after V lost 4 bases and J lost 6 bases. The CDR3 length is 15 residues. Per the germline V gene, CDR1 is LNHNV and CDR2 is YYDKDF (reference sequence).

V and J are TRBV4-1 and TRBJ1-4; 11 positions match TRBD1. Germline V gives CDR1 MGHRA, CDR2 YSYEKL. V lost 5 bases and J lost 8; bases outside the gene matches: 7. The CDR3 sequence is 15 residues long. The CDR3, as DNA: TGCGCCAGCAGCAAACCGGGACAGGGGGGGGAAAAACTGTTTTTT. Amino acid sequence: CASSKPGQGGEKLFF.

The chain recombines TRBV18 with TRBJ1-2; TRBD1 matches at 11 bases. The V gene's germline CDR1 is KGHSH and CDR2 LQKENI. Trimming took 2 bases from V and 6 from J; bases not matched to a gene: 11. The CDR3 totals 17 residues. The CDR3 spells CASSPALVRTGGDGYTF. The CDR3 DNA reads as TGTGCCAGCTCACCAGCTTTAGTCAGGACAGGGGGCGATGGCTACACCTTC.

V gene TRBV7-9 combines with J gene TRBJ2-1; perhaps TRBD2 as D (7 bases). V was trimmed by 2 bases and J by 8 bases, leaving 16 bases between them. CDR1 SEHNR and CDR2 FQNEAQ come from the germline V gene (reference sequence). The CDR3 runs to 15 residues. CDR3 region: CASSLQRGGGYEQFF. For the CDR3, the DNA is TGTGCCAGCAGCTTACAACGGGGAGGGGGATATGAGCAGTTCTTC.

This chain links TRBV30 with TRBJ2-3, with TRBD2 as a possible D gene (5 bases). Deletions cut 1 base from V and 1 base from J, with 18 bases between. The germline V gene has CDR1 GTSNPN and CDR2 SVGIG (reference sequence). CDR3 length: 17 amino acids. The CDR3 region is CAWSGLDGWRGTDTQYF. In DNA form, the CDR3 reads TGTGCCTGGAGTGGACTCGACGGCTGGCGGGGCACAGATACGCAGTATTTT.

This chain links TRBV5-1 with TRBJ2-3, with 9 bases lining up with TRBD1. The ends lost 1 base at V and 3 bases at J; junction bases unmatched: 9. The germline V gene encodes CDR1 SGHRS and CDR2 YFSETQ. The CDR3 spans 17 residues. The CDR3 bases are TGCGCCAGCAGCTTGCGAGGGTCGGGACAGGGTACAGATACGCAGTATTTT. Amino acids: CASSLRGSGQGTDTQYF.

The V gene is TRBV18, the J gene TRBJ2-5; 7 nucleotides agree with TRBD1. The J segment lost 5 bases and the V segment lost 2 bases, leaving 8 bases of the junction unmatched. Germline V gene data show CDR1 as KGHSH and CDR2 as LQKENI. The CDR3 totals 15 residues. The CDR3 sequence: CASSPKRGLDETQYF. The CDR3 DNA reads TGTGCCAGCTCACCAAAAAGGGGGCTCGACGAGACCCAGTACTTC. The full variable domain, in which reference TRBV18 and TRBJ2-5 provide the parts outside the CDR3, is NAGVMQNPRHLVRRRGQEARLRCSPMKGHSHVYWYRQLPEEGLKFMVYLQKENIIDESGMPKERFSAEFPKEGPSILRIQQVVRGDSAAYFCASSPKRGLDETQYFGPGTRLLVL.

This sequence joins TRBV30 and TRBJ2-1, with D perhaps TRBD2 (6 bases). Germline V gene sequence: CDR1 GTSNPN, CDR2 SVGIG (reference sequence). Between the trimmed V and J ends, which lost 0 bases and 12 bases, there was a span of 21 bases. The CDR3 totals 15 residues. The CDR3 reads CAWSVRIGDSEGQFF. CDR3 bases: TGTGCCTGGAGTGTACGTATTGGGGACTCCGAGGGGCAGTTCTTC.

V usage is TRBV7-2 and J usage is TRBJ1-3; D gene uncertain. Germline V gives CDR1 SGHTA, CDR2 FQGNSA. The CDR3 length is 14 residues. Trimming cost V 2 bases and J 3 bases, with 8 bases left between them. The CDR3 here is CASSLTVLGNTIYF. The CDR3 DNA is TGTGCCAGCAGCTTAACAGTACTTGGAAACACCATATATTTT. Filled out from reference TRBV7-2 and TRBJ1-3, the complete variable domain reads GAGVSQSPSNKVTEKGKDVELRCDPISGHTALYWYRQSLGQGLEFLIYFQGNSAPDKSGLPSDRFSAERTGGSVSTLTIQRTQQEDSAVYLCASSLTVLGNTIYFGEGSWLTVV.

The rearrangement links TRBV9 to TRBJ2-3; the D gene is possibly TRBD1 (5 bases). The V gene lost 4 bases and the J gene lost 4 bases, with 19 bases spanning the gap. Per the germline V gene, CDR1 is SGDLS and CDR2 is YYNGEE. The CDR3 length is 16 residues. CDR3 DNA: TGTGCCAGCAGCTCCGCAGGGCAGGTCGACGCAGATACGCAGTATTTT. This codes for CASSSAGQVDADTQYF.

The genes are TRBV19 and TRBJ2-3, with D unresolved. V dropped 5 bases and J dropped 4 bases, with 10 bases sitting between them. CDR1 is LNHDA and CDR2 is SQIVND in the germline V gene (reference sequence). This CDR3 spans 13 amino acids. CDR3 protein: CASSLEPPDTQYF. As DNA, the CDR3 is TGTGCCAGTAGTCTGGAGCCGCCAGATACGCAGTATTTT. Drawing the rest from reference TRBV19 and TRBJ2-3, the complete variable domain is DGGITQSPKYLFRKEGQNVTLSCEQNLNHDAMYWYRQDPGQGLRLIYYSQIVNDFQKGDIAEGYSVSREKKESFPLTVTSAQKNPTAFYLCASSLEPPDTQYFGPGTRLTVL.